This T cell receptor (beta chain) originates from a study of T cell responses to AZD1222 COVID-19 vaccine. As for the study in general: Combined were second doses at about 4 or about 12 weeks. Study conclusions and caveats: AZD1222 recipients seropositive at baseline numbered only six or seven.

About this clone: Its antigen is not identified.

Germline assignment: CDR1 SGDLS and CDR2 YYNGEE. The CDR3 has 15 residues. V was cut by 0 bases and J by 3 bases, with 12 bases left in between. Measured with immunoSEQ multiplex PCR; TCRdb has only the in-frame clones, and not every one. In the table there are approximately 85,000 clones, about 90% of which are singletons. This sequence was found in an adult in good health. This chain connects TRBV9 to TRBJ1-1; D is ambiguous. The input for sequencing was peripheral blood, taken on day 0 of AZD1222 vaccination. CDR3 in amino acids: CASSVGPGFDTEAFF. CDR3 nucleotides: TGTGCCAGCAGCGTAGGGCCAGGATTTGACACTGAAGCTTTCTTT.